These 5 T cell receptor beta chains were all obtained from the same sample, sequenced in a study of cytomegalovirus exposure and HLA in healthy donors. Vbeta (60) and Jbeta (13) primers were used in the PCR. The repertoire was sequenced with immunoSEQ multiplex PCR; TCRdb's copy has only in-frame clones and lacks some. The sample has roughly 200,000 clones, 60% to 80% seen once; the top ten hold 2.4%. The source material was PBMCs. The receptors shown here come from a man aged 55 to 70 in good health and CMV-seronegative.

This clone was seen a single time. The CDR3 coding sequence is TGTGCCAGCAGCCGGGGACTAGCGGGAGAGACCCAGTACTTC. This sequence encodes CASSRGLAGETQYF. V usage is TRBV5-8 and J usage is TRBJ2-5, with TRBD2 identical over 12 bases. Germline loops: CDR1 SGHTS, CDR2 YDEGEE. CDR3 length equals 14 residues. Trimming cost V 4 bases and J 4 bases; bases outside gene matches: 2.

CDR3 nucleotides: TGTGCCAGCAGCTTTACGGACACCGGGGAGCTGTTTTTT. This sequence encodes CASSFTDTGELFF. The rearrangement joins TRBV11-2 to TRBJ2-2; D uncertain. This CDR3 spans 13 amino acids. V shed 3 bases and J shed 3 bases, with 5 bases lying between them. Germline V gene data show CDR1 as SGHAT and CDR2 as FQNNGV.

The CDR3 nucleotides read TGTGCCAGTAACTTACCCTTCTGGGTAGCGGGAGAGACAGATACGCAGTATTTT. Its translation is CASNLPFWVAGETDTQYF. The chain joins TRBV19 to TRBJ2-3; 9 nucleotides match TRBD2. The CDR3 is 18 amino acids. CDR1 and CDR2 from the germline V gene are LNHDA and SQIVND (reference sequence). V shed 7 bases and J 3 bases; nucleotides not matched to a gene: 17.

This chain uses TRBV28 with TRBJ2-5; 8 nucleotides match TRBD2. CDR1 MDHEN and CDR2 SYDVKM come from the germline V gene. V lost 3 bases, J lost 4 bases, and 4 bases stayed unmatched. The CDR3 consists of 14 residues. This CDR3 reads CASSLAGGGETQYF. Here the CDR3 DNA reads TGTGCCAGCAGTTTGGCGGGAGGAGGAGAGACCCAGTACTTC.

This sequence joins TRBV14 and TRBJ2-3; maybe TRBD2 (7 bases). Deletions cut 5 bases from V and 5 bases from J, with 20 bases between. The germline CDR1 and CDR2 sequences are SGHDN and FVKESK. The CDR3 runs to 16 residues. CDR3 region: CASSSDRGAGGDTQYF. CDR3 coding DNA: TGTGCCAGCAGCTCGGACCGGGGGGCCGGAGGAGATACGCAGTATTTT.